A selection of T cell receptor beta chains follows, all from one sample in a study of cytomegalovirus exposure and HLA in healthy donors. The assay was immunoSEQ multiplex PCR, and TCRdb's table has in-frame clones only and misses some. The repertoire consists of some 98,000 clones, with 87% occurring once and the leading ten covering 3.9%. The sequencing input was PBMCs. These receptor sequences come from a woman in her 30s in good health and CMV-seronegative. CDR3s include the opening cysteine and the closing phenylalanine or tryptophan. Each record gives: D gene, V gene, CDR3 protein. D genes are given only for firm matches.

d_gene: NA; v_gene: TRBV27; CDR3aa: CASSPELAYGYTF
d_gene: NA; v_gene: TRBV28; CDR3aa: CASSSGGQPQHF
d_gene: NA; v_gene: TRBV5-1; CDR3aa: CASSLGPGDTQYF
d_gene: TRBD2; v_gene: TRBV5-4; CDR3aa: CASSFPNAGGPTDTQYF
d_gene: NA; v_gene: TRBV7-3; CDR3aa: CASSLRGSYEGEQYF
d_gene: TRBD1; v_gene: TRBV18; CDR3aa: CASSSQGAVGNEQFF
d_gene: TRBD1; v_gene: TRBV7-9; CDR3aa: CASSFGDRGNTEAFF
d_gene: NA; v_gene: TRBV2; CDR3aa: CASRWFRARGTNEKLFF
d_gene: NA; v_gene: TRBV28; CDR3aa: CASSFLGLEAFF
d_gene: NA; v_gene: TRBV28; CDR3aa: CASSARGNTGELFF